The present TCR beta chain was sequenced within a study of shared clonotypes between healthy human individuals. Using about 220 ng DNA, tens of thousands of T cell genomes, the sorted-subset replicate PCRs were run. The table came from immunoSEQ multiplex PCR; TCRdb's copy has only in-frame clones and leaves some out. This table holds about 2.4 million clones, over 85% found once. The receptor was derived from a man aged 18 to 29 in good health. Some clones in this sample may be carry-over from other donors' samples. Sequenced sample: naive CD4+ T cells from PBMCs. Regarding subset: CD45RA+ positively selected.

CDR3 amino acids: CASSSADGNSGNTIYF. CDR3 sequence (DNA): TGTGCCAGCTCATCAGCCGACGGGAACTCTGGAAACACCATATATTTT. This chain links TRBV18 with TRBJ1-3; unclear D gene. V dropped 5 bases and J dropped 0 bases, with 14 bases sitting between them. Germline V gives CDR1 KGHSH, CDR2 LQKENI. This CDR3 region has 16 residues.